This is a list of T cell receptor beta chains from one sample in a study of blood T cell repertoires in COVID-19. Generated by immunoSEQ multiplex PCR, the TCRdb table keeps only in-frame clones and is missing some. Of about 60,000 clones in the sample, 90% are singletons; the top ten hold less than 15%. Sequences were obtained from peripheral blood. The receptor source for this set is a man aged 55 to 70 with active COVID-19. CDR3s leave out the opening cysteine and the closing phenylalanine or tryptophan. The size field is filled for only some rows; it gives once, few, many or a size class.

v_call: TRBV12-3/TRBV12-4; j_call: TRBJ2-2; clone_size: .; cdr3_aa: ASSRTDTGELF
v_call: TRBV4-1; j_call: TRBJ2-7; clone_size: .; cdr3_aa: ASRPSRGLEQY
v_call: TRBV30; j_call: TRBJ1-1; clone_size: .; cdr3_aa: AWSRGTEAF
v_call: TRBV27; j_call: TRBJ2-7; clone_size: .; cdr3_aa: ASSFIGYRGGYEQY
v_call: TRBV18; j_call: TRBJ1-1; clone_size: .; cdr3_aa: ASSPIRENTEAF
v_call: TRBV3-1/TRBV3-2; j_call: TRBJ1-5; clone_size: few; cdr3_aa: ASSQGERAQH
v_call: TRBV7-3; j_call: TRBJ2-2; clone_size: .; cdr3_aa: ASSRSLATGELF
v_call: TRBV28; j_call: TRBJ2-1; clone_size: .; cdr3_aa: ASTGAGQNSYNEQF
v_call: TRBV27; j_call: TRBJ2-7; clone_size: .; cdr3_aa: ASSLSGVGSYEQY
v_call: TRBV19; j_call: TRBJ2-4; clone_size: once; cdr3_aa: ASSISAGQNIQY
v_call: TRBV28; j_call: TRBJ1-1; clone_size: .; cdr3_aa: ASSFTGGLYTEAF
v_call: TRBV24-1; j_call: TRBJ1-1; clone_size: .; cdr3_aa: ATSALDRGQVNTEAF
v_call: TRBV4-1; j_call: TRBJ2-7; clone_size: .; cdr3_aa: ASSHPGLRPPYEQY
v_call: TRBV3-1/TRBV3-2; j_call: TRBJ1-6; clone_size: .; cdr3_aa: ASSQDINSPLH
v_call: TRBV4-1; j_call: TRBJ2-1; clone_size: .; cdr3_aa: ASSQEGLAGVNEQF
v_call: TRBV11-3; j_call: TRBJ2-2; clone_size: .; cdr3_aa: ASSPTGSSTGELF
v_call: TRBV5-1; j_call: TRBJ2-7; clone_size: few; cdr3_aa: ASSGGHGTAYEQY
v_call: TRBV11-3; j_call: TRBJ2-5; clone_size: .; cdr3_aa: ASSFNSETQY
v_call: TRBV27; j_call: TRBJ2-2; clone_size: .; cdr3_aa: ASTTPRGPGELF
v_call: TRBV5-4; j_call: TRBJ2-5; clone_size: .; cdr3_aa: ASSLRGGVGETQY
v_call: TRBV19; j_call: TRBJ1-5; clone_size: .; cdr3_aa: ASKPGTPYSNQPQH
v_call: TRBV10-3; j_call: TRBJ1-1; clone_size: .; cdr3_aa: AISDFGTGFDFPEAF
v_call: TRBV18; j_call: TRBJ2-7; clone_size: .; cdr3_aa: ASSLLDSSGEQY
v_call: TRBV11-2; j_call: TRBJ2-5; clone_size: .; cdr3_aa: ASSLAGGNLETQY
v_call: TRBV6-1; j_call: TRBJ1-5; clone_size: .; cdr3_aa: ASSDGMNQPQH
v_call: TRBV29-1; j_call: TRBJ2-7; clone_size: once; cdr3_aa: SVRLAVYEQY
v_call: TRBV2; j_call: TRBJ1-6; clone_size: .; cdr3_aa: ASNRDRGRNSPLH
v_call: TRBV15; j_call: TRBJ2-3; clone_size: .; cdr3_aa: ATSSAGLADTQY
v_call: TRBV7-2; j_call: TRBJ2-7; clone_size: .; cdr3_aa: ASSFFSGLNYEQY
v_call: TRBV5-1; j_call: TRBJ2-3; clone_size: .; cdr3_aa: ASSLERSKDTQY
v_call: TRBV7-2; j_call: TRBJ2-4; clone_size: .; cdr3_aa: ASSLGEGVRLTNIQY
v_call: TRBV28; j_call: TRBJ1-1; clone_size: once; cdr3_aa: ASRRDRVTEAF
v_call: TRBV7-3; j_call: TRBJ1-1; clone_size: .; cdr3_aa: ASSRGTGDTEAF
v_call: TRBV5-6; j_call: TRBJ1-6; clone_size: .; cdr3_aa: ASSMVVRNGLYSPLH
v_call: TRBV24-1; j_call: TRBJ1-2; clone_size: once; cdr3_aa: ATSDTTSGYGYT
v_call: TRBV28; j_call: TRBJ2-7; clone_size: .; cdr3_aa: ASGDTGGGYEQY
v_call: TRBV23-1; j_call: TRBJ1-5; clone_size: .; cdr3_aa: ASSRLQGQGICQPQH
v_call: TRBV7-9; j_call: TRBJ2-3; clone_size: .; cdr3_aa: ASSFIIRSGGDTQY
v_call: TRBV4-2; j_call: TRBJ1-2; clone_size: .; cdr3_aa: ASSQGEEASNYGYT
v_call: TRBV11-3; j_call: TRBJ1-2; clone_size: .; cdr3_aa: ASSPQDGINGYT
v_call: TRBV12-3/TRBV12-4; j_call: TRBJ1-4; clone_size: .; cdr3_aa: ASSLGGNEKLF
v_call: TRBV7-2; j_call: TRBJ2-1; clone_size: .; cdr3_aa: ASSLGGSYHNEQF
v_call: TRBV2; j_call: TRBJ2-2; clone_size: .; cdr3_aa: ASVDSNTGELF